This entry concerns a single TCR beta chain. Its matching antigen is unknown. Germline CDR1 reads SGHTA; CDR2 reads FQGNSA. The ends lost 0 bases at V and 13 bases at J; junction bases unmatched: 15. The CDR3 consists of 16 residues. These data are taken from a study of T cells in narcolepsy. The assay was immunoSEQ multiplex PCR, and TCRdb's table has in-frame clones only and misses some. The profile shows 30,000 to 40,000 clones, around 83% of them singletons. The study's findings and limits: HCRT-specific and TRIB2-specific autoreactive clonotypes appeared among same-patient CSF and blood CD4+ clonotypes. Blood of same and different patients, but not healthy controls, reportedly held recurring autoreactive clonotypes.

The sample taken for sequencing was CD45RA- memory CD4+ T cells from PBMCs. The sequence was collected from a human donor with narcolepsy. The chain links TRBV7-2 to TRBJ2-3; the match to TRBD1 covers 8 bases. In DNA, the CDR3 is TGTGCCAGCAGCTTAGCGGTGACAGGGGCGTCCCTATTTGAGTATTTT. The encoded protein is CASSLAVTGASLFEYF. Full variable domain (missing parts from reference TRBV7-2 and TRBJ2-3): GAGVSQSPSNKVTEKGKDVELRCDPISGHTALYWYRQSLGQGLEFLIYFQGNSAPDKSGLPSDRFSAERTGGSVSTLTIQRTQQEDSAVYLCASSLAVTGASLFEYFGPGTRLTVL.